The rows below give T cell receptor beta chains drawn from one sample of a study of blood T cell repertoires in COVID-19. Method: immunoSEQ multiplex PCR; TCRdb's copy keeps in-frame clones and lacks some. The table has approximately 300,000 clones, 65% to 85% seen once. The material sequenced was peripheral blood. Receptors were obtained from a woman aged 50 to 60 with acute or convalescent COVID-19. CDR3s include the opening cysteine and the closing phenylalanine or tryptophan. The order of the fields is V gene, J gene, D gene, clone size, CDR3 protein, CDR3 DNA. D genes are given only for firm matches. Clone size is not always given. Where it is, it says once, few, many or a class for expanded clones.

V: TRBV14
J: TRBJ1-3
D: -
size: -
CDR3: CASSQGYLSGNTIYF
DNA: TGTGCCAGCAGCCAAGGCTACCTCTCTGGAAACACCATATATTTT

V: TRBV9
J: TRBJ1-1
D: -
size: once
CDR3: CASSVLSDTEAFF
DNA: TGTGCCAGCAGCGTCCTCAGCGACACTGAAGCTTTCTTT

V: TRBV29-1
J: TRBJ2-4
D: TRBD2
size: -
CDR3: CSVASGRADIQYF
DNA: TGCAGCGTTGCGAGCGGGAGAGCGGACATTCAGTACTTC

V: TRBV2
J: TRBJ1-6
D: -
size: -
CDR3: CASSEALTGRGTSPLHF
DNA: TGTGCCAGCAGTGAAGCGCTTACGGGCAGGGGAACTTCACCCCTCCACTTT

V: TRBV7-2
J: TRBJ1-1
D: -
size: -
CDR3: CASSARREGPKGAFF
DNA: TGTGCCAGCAGCGCCCGCAGGGAGGGCCCGAAGGGGGCTTTCTTT

V: TRBV7-9
J: TRBJ1-4
D: -
size: -
CDR3: CASSGQIGPNEKLFF
DNA: TGTGCCAGCAGCGGCCAGATTGGGCCTAATGAAAAACTGTTTTTT

V: TRBV7-9
J: TRBJ1-2
D: -
size: -
CDR3: CASRLDSNYGYTF
DNA: TGTGCCAGCAGGCTAGACAGTAACTATGGCTACACCTTC

V: TRBV7-9
J: TRBJ1-1
D: TRBD1
size: -
CDR3: CASSRGTATEAFF
DNA: TGTGCCAGCAGCCGCGGGACAGCCACTGAAGCTTTCTTT

V: TRBV5-1
J: TRBJ2-2
D: TRBD1
size: -
CDR3: CASSFKGTGDAGELFF
DNA: TGCGCCAGCAGCTTTAAGGGGACAGGGGATGCCGGGGAGCTGTTTTTT

V: TRBV15
J: TRBJ1-2
D: -
size: once
CDR3: CATRGGVAGYTF
DNA: TGTGCCACCAGAGGGGGGGTAGCTGGCTACACCTTC

V: TRBV5-4
J: TRBJ1-2
D: -
size: few
CDR3: CASSYYSLYGYTF
DNA: TGTGCCAGCAGCTATTACAGTTTGTATGGCTACACCTTC

V: TRBV6-1
J: TRBJ1-2
D: TRBD1
size: -
CDR3: CASSEAIQGAYGYTF
DNA: TGTGCCAGCAGTGAAGCTATACAGGGGGCTTATGGCTACACCTTC

V: TRBV29-1
J: TRBJ2-1
D: TRBD2
size: -
CDR3: CSVDLGGRAYNEQFF
DNA: TGCAGCGTTGATCTGGGCGGGAGGGCCTACAATGAGCAGTTCTTC

V: TRBV30
J: TRBJ1-2
D: -
size: -
CDR3: CAWSAMDSNYGYTF
DNA: TGTGCCTGGAGTGCAATGGACAGCAACTATGGCTACACCTTC

V: TRBV5-4
J: TRBJ2-1
D: TRBD2
size: -
CDR3: CASSLTSGGAYNEQFF
DNA: TGTGCCAGCAGCTTGACTAGCGGGGGGGCCTACAATGAGCAGTTCTTC

V: TRBV10-3
J: TRBJ2-5
D: -
size: -
CDR3: CAISESRGGRQETQYF
DNA: TGTGCCATCAGTGAGTCGAGGGGAGGCAGACAAGAGACCCAGTACTTC

V: TRBV5-1
J: TRBJ2-2
D: TRBD1
size: few
CDR3: CASSPDRANTGELFF
DNA: TGCGCCAGCAGCCCGGACAGGGCGAACACCGGGGAGCTGTTTTTT

V: TRBV24-1
J: TRBJ2-5
D: -
size: -
CDR3: CATSDLDLTETQETQYF
DNA: TGTGCCACCAGTGATCTCGACCTCACAGAGACCCAAGAGACCCAGTACTTC

V: TRBV28
J: TRBJ1-5
D: -
size: few
CDR3: CASSSFGQPQHF
DNA: TGTGCCAGCAGTTCGTTCGGGCAGCCCCAGCATTTT

V: TRBV3-1/TRBV3-2
J: TRBJ2-1
D: TRBD1
size: -
CDR3: CASSQDKEGTGRFF
DNA: TGTGCCAGCAGCCAAGATAAAGAAGGGACAGGGAGGTTCTTC